Each of the 9 T cell receptor beta chains below was sequenced from the same sample in a study of shared clonotypes between healthy human individuals. The data were produced by immunoSEQ multiplex PCR, yet TCRdb's version contains in-frame clones alone and is incomplete. The sample shows about 1,500,000 clones, roughly 96% of them seen only once. Material for sequencing was naive CD4+ T cells sorted from blood. Subset noted: CD45RA+ positively selected. The receptors come from a young man in good health.

The chain uses TRBV6-5 and TRBJ2-3; 8 bases are a match to TRBD1. Per germline, CDR1 MNHEY and CDR2 SVGAGI. The CDR3 totals 15 residues. V trimming: 6 bases; J trimming: 3 bases; junction bases outside the gene matches: 8. CDR3 nucleotides: TGTGCCAGCAGACCTCAGGGGGCGCGGACAGATACGCAGTATTTT. Protein product: CASRPQGARTDTQYF.

For the CDR3, the DNA is TGCGCCAGCAGCCAAGGCAGGGGGTATAACACCGGGGAGCTGTTTTTT. Its translation is CASSQGRGYNTGELFF. The chain links TRBV4-1 to TRBJ2-2, with TRBD1 identical over 7 bases. The germline CDR1 and CDR2 sequences are MGHRA and YSYEKL. The CDR3 totals 16 residues. Trimming took 1 base from V and 2 from J; bases not matched to a gene: 4.

This sequence joins TRBV14 and TRBJ2-4; D possibly uses TRBD1 or TRBD2 (5 bases each). Trimming removed 3 bases at V and 0 bases at J, with 21 bases between. This CDR3 spans 19 amino acids. Germline CDR1 reads SGHDN; CDR2 reads FVKESK. The CDR3 nucleotides read TGTGCCAGCAGCCAGACAACTAGTGGGGCCCACTTAGCCAAAAACATTCAGTACTTC. Translating it yields CASSQTTSGAHLAKNIQYF.

The chain is built from TRBV5-6 and TRBJ2-7; a weak D match, TRBD2 (6 bases). The V and J ends lost 6 bases and 2 bases respectively, with 18 bases between them. CDR1 is SGHDT and CDR2 is YYEEEE in the germline V gene. The CDR3 extends over 15 amino acids. CDR3 residues: CASNQDPGGTYEQYF. The CDR3 bases are TGTGCCAGCAACCAGGACCCCGGCGGGACCTACGAGCAGTACTTC.

The chain carries TRBV10-3 and TRBJ1-2; a weak D match, TRBD1 (6 bases). Germline V gene lookup returns CDR1 ENHRY and CDR2 SYGVKD. The CDR3 is 12 amino acids. Trimming removed 6 bases from V and 6 bases from J, with 11 bases in between. The CDR3 nucleotides read TGTGCCATCAGCGGACAGTTCGATGGCTACACCTTC. Amino acids: CAISGQFDGYTF.

The gene calls are TRBV13 and TRBJ1-1, with TRBD1 as a possible D gene (5 bases). Germline-derived CDR1 and CDR2 are PRHDT and FYEKMQ (reference sequence). V lost 5 bases, J lost 1 base, and 8 bases lay in between. The CDR3 is 13 amino acids. Written as DNA, the CDR3 is TGTGCCAGCAGCGAGGGACGGAACACTGAAGCTTTCTTT. This gives the protein CASSEGRNTEAFF.

The gene calls are TRBV5-6 and TRBJ1-1, with D hard to call. CDR1 is SGHDT and CDR2 is YYEEEE in the germline V gene. V was pared by 0 bases and J by 2 bases, with 5 bases between. The CDR3 loop spans 13 amino acids. Written as DNA, the CDR3 is TGTGCCAGCAGCTTGGGGTCAAACACTGAAGCTTTCTTT. Residues: CASSLGSNTEAFF.

V and J are TRBV2 and TRBJ2-2, with D perhaps TRBD1 (6 bases). The ends were cut back, 3 bases at V and 6 bases at J, with 8 bases in the middle. Germline V gene data show CDR1 as SNHLY and CDR2 as FYNNEI. The CDR3 extends over 13 amino acids. The CDR3 DNA follows: TGTGCCAGCAGTGATGAGGGGGCCGGGGAGCTGTTTTTT. It codes for CASSDEGAGELFF.

This chain connects TRBV6-1 to TRBJ2-3, with D possibly matching TRBD2 (6 bases). This CDR3 contains 14 residues. V was shortened by 8 bases and J by 5 bases, with 17 bases between the two germline ends. Germline lookup yields CDR1 MNHNS and CDR2 SASEGT. The CDR3: CASWKGLTRDTQYF. The CDR3 nucleotides read TGTGCCAGCTGGAAGGGACTGACAAGAGATACGCAGTATTTT.